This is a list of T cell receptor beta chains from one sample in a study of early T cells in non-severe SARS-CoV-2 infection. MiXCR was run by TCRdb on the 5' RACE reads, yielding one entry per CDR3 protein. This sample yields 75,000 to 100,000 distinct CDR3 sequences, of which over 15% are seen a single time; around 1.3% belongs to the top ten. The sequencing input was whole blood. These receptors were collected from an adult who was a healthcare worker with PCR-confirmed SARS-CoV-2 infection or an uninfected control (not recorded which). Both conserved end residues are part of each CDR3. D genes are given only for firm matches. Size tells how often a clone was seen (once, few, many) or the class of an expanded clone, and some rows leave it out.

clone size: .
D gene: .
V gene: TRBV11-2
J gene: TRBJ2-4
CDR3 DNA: TGTGCCAGCAGCTTCTGGACCGTGGCTAACTCTCAGTACTTC
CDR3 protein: CASSFWTVANSQYF

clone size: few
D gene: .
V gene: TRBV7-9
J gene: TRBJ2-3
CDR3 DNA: TGTGCCAGCAGCCCCCGTTCCGCTGCGAGCACAGATACGCAGTATTTT
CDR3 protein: CASSPRSAASTDTQYF

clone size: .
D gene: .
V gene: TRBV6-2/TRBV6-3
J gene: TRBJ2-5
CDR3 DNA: TGTGCCAGCAGTTCCAGACAGGGAGGAGAGACCCAGTACTTC
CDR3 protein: CASSSRQGGETQYF

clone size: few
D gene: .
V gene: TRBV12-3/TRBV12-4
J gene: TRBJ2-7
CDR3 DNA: TGTGCCAGCAGCTTTCAGCTAGGAGGGGAGCAGTACTTC
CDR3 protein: CASSFQLGGEQYF

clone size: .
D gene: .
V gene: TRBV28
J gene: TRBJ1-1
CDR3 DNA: TGTGCCAGCAGTTTAGGGGGCGCGGGGACTGAAGCTTTCTTT
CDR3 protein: CASSLGGAGTEAFF

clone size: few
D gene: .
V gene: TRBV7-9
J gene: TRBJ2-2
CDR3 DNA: TGTGCCAGCAGCCCCGTGGGGCCCTTTCGAAACACCGGGGAGCTGTTTTTT
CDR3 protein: CASSPVGPFRNTGELFF

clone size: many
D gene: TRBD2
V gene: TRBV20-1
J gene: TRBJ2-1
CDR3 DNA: TGCAGCGCGCAAAAAACTAGCGGGAGTGTGGGTGAGCAGTTCTTC
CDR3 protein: CSAQKTSGSVGEQFF

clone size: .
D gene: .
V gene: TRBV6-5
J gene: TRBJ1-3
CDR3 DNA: TGTGCCAGCAGCCTTTGGCCAAAAACGGGCGGAAACACCATATATTTT
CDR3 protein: CASSLWPKTGGNTIYF

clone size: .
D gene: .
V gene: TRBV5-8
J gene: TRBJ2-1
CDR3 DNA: TGTGCCAGCAGCTTGTCATGGGGAGAGCAGTTCTTC
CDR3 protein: CASSLSWGEQFF

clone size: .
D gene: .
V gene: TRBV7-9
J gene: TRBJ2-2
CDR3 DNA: TGTGCCAGCAGCCCGACCTACGCGAACACCGGGGAGCTGTTTTTT
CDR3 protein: CASSPTYANTGELFF

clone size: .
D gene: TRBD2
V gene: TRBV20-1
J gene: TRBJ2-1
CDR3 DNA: TGCAGTGCTAGAGATCCAGCGGGGGCCCTAGACAATGAGCAGTTCTTC
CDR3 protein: CSARDPAGALDNEQFF

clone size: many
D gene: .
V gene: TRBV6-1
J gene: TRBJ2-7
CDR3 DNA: TGTGCCAGCAGTGAAGCAGAGACCTACGAGCAGTACTTC
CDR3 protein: CASSEAETYEQYF

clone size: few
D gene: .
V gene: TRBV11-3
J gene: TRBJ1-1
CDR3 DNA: TGTGCCAGCAGCTTCGTACCCTACAGGGTCGGCACTGAAGCTTTCTTT
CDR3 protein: CASSFVPYRVGTEAFF

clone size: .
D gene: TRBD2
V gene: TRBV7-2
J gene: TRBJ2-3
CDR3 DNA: TGTGCCAGCAGCTTAGGGACTAGTGTTGTAGATACGCAGTATTTT
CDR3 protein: CASSLGTSVVDTQYF

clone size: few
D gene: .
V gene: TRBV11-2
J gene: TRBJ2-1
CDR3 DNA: TGTGCCAGCAGCCCAGACGGTAGCATCTTGGATGAGCAGTTCTTC
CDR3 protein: CASSPDGSILDEQFF

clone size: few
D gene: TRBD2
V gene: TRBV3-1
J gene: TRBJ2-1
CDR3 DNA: TGTGCCAGCAGCCTGATAGGGGTAGCGGGAGGACCGAGCTCCTACAATGAGCAGTTCTTC
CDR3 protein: CASSLIGVAGGPSSYNEQFF

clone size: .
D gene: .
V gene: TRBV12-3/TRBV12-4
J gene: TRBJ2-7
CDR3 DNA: TGTGCCAGCAGTTCAGTCCGCTACGAGCAGTACTTC
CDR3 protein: CASSSVRYEQYF

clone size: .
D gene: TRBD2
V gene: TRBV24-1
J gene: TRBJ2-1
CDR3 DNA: TGTGCCACCAGTGGTCGGGGGGGGTTGGATGGTGAGCAGTTCTTC
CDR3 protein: CATSGRGGLDGEQFF